This T cell receptor (beta chain) came from a study of blood T cell repertoires in COVID-19. Overall study: From the United States, Italy and Spain came samples of acute and convalescent COVID-19. The cDNA or gDNA used as material had been derived from T cells, B-cell-depleted T cells, or PBMCs.

Trimming removed 6 bases from V and 2 bases from J, with 11 bases in between. In germline, CDR1 is MDHEN, CDR2 SYDVKM. The CDR3 totals 14 residues. Original data processing: The authors estimated nucleated cell counts from reference gene primer amplification. Libraries were prepared by immunoSEQ multiplex PCR; TCRdb keeps only in-frame clonotypes and omits some of them. V and J calls and clone size are copied from that table; D and trimming were computed from the DNA. The sample lists roughly 300,000 clones, 83% occurring once. The sequencing sample was made of peripheral blood. This chain joins TRBV28 and TRBJ1-5; D is ambiguous. The TCR comes from a woman between 45 and 60 years old who had recovered from COVID-19. The DNA for the CDR3 is TGTGCCAGCAGCGAGGGCTTGGGCAATCAGCCCCAGCATTTT. It codes for CASSEGLGNQPQHF.